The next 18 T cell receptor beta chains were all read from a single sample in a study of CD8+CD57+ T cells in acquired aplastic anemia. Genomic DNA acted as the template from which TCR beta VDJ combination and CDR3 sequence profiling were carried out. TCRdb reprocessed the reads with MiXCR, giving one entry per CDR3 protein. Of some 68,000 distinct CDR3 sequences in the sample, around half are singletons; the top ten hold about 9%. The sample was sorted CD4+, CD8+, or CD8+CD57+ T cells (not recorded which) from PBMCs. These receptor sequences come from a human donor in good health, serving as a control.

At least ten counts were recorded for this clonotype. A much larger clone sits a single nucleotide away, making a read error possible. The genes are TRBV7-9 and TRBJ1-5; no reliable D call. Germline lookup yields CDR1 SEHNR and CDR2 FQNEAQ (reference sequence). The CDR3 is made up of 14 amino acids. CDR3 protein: CAGSLTTSNQPQHF. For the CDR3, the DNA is TGTGCCGGCAGCTTAACTACGAGCAATCAGCCCCAGCATTTT.

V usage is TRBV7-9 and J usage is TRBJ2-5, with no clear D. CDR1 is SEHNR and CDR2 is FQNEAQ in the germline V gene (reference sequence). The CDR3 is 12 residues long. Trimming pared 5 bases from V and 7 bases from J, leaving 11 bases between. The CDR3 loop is CASSQSKRTQYF. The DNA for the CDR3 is TGTGCCAGCAGCCAATCAAAAAGGACCCAGTACTTC.

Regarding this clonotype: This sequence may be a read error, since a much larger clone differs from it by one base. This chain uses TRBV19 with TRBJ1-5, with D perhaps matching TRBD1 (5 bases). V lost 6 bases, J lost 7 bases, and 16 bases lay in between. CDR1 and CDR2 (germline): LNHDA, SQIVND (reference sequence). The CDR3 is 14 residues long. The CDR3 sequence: CASREMGVGQPQHF. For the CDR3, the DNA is TGTGCCAGTAGAGAGATGGGGGTCGGGCAGCCCCAGCATTTT.

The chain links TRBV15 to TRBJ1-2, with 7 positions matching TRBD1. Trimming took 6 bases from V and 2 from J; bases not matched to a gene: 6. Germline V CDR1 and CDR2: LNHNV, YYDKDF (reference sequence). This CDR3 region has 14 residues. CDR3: CATRRQGENYGYTF. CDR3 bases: TGTGCCACCAGGAGGCAGGGGGAGAACTATGGCTACACCTTC. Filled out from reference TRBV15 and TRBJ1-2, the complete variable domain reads DAMVIQNPRYQVTQFGKPVTLSCSQTLNHNVMYWYQQKSSQAPKLLFHYYDKDFNNEADTPDNFQSRRPNTSFCFLDIRSPGLGDTAMYLCATRRQGENYGYTFGSGTRLTVV.

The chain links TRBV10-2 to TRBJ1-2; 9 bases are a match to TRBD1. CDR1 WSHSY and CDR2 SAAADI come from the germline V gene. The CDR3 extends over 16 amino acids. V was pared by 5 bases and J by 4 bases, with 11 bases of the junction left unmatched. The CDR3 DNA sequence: TGCGCCAGCAGTCGCGGACAGGGGCCTGCTCCCTATGGCTACACCTTC. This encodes CASSRGQGPAPYGYTF.

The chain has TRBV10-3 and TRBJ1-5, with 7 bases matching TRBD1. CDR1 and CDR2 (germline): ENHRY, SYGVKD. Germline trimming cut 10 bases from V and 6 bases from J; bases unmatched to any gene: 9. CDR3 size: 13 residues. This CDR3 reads CATQTGATQPQHF. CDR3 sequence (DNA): TGTGCCACCCAAACAGGGGCGACTCAGCCCCAGCATTTT.

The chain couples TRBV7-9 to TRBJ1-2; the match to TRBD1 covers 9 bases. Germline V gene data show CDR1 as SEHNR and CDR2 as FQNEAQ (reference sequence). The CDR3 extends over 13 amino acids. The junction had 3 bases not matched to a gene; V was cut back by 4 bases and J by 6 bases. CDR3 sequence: CASSYGQGNGYTF. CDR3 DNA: TGTGCCAGCAGCTACGGACAGGGGAATGGCTACACCTTC.

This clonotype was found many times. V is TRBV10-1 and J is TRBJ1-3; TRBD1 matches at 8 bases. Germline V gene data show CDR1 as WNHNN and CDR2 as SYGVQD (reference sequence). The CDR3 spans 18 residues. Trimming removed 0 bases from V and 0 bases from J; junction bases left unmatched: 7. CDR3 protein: CASSESTGQGISGNTIYF. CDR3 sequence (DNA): TGCGCCAGCAGTGAGTCGACAGGACAGGGAATCTCTGGAAACACCATATATTTT.

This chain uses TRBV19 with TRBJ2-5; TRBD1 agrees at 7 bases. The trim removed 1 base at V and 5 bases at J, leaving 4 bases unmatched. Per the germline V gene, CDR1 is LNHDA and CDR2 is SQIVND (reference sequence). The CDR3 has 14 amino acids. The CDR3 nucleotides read TGTGCCAGTAGTATAGGACAGGGCGGGGAGACCCAGTACTTC. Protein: CASSIGQGGETQYF.

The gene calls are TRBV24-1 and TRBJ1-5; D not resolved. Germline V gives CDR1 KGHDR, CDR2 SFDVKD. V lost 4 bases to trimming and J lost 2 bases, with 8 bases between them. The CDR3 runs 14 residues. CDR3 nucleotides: TGTGCCACCAGTGAATCCGGGGGCAATCAGCCCCAGCATTTT. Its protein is CATSESGGNQPQHF.

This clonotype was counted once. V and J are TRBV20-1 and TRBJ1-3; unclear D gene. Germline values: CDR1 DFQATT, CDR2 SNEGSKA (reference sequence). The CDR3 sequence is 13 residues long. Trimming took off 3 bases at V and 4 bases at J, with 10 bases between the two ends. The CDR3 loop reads CSASLAVGNTIYF. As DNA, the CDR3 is TGCAGTGCTAGTTTGGCGGTCGGAAACACCATATATTTT.

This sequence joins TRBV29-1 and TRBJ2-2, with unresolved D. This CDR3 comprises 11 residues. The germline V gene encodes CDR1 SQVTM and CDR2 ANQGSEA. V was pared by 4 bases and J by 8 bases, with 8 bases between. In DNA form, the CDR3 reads TGCAGCGTTGGAGGTGAAGGGGAGCTGTTTTTT. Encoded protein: CSVGGEGELFF.

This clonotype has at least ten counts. The CDR3 DNA reads as TGTGCCAGCAGCGAAAGCGGGGGGACCTCCTACGAGCAGTACTTC. As protein: CASSESGGTSYEQYF. The chain is built from TRBV9 and TRBJ2-7; 9 bases map to TRBD2. With 3 bases clipped from V and 0 bases from J, the junction kept 4 bases outside the gene matches. The CDR3 runs 15 residues. Germline V gene data show CDR1 as SGDLS and CDR2 as YYNGEE. The full variable domain, with the rest looked up from reference TRBV9 and TRBJ2-7, is DSGVTQTPKHLITATGQRVTLRCSPRSGDLSVYWYQQSLDQGLQFLIQYYNGEERAKGNILERFSAQQFPDLHSELNLSSLELGDSALYFCASSESGGTSYEQYFGPGTRLTVT.

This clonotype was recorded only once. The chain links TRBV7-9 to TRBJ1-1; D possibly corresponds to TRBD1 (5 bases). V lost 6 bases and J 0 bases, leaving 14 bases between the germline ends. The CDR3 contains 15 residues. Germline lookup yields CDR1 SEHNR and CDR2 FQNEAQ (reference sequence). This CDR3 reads CASRPGVGMNTEAFF. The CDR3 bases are TGTGCCAGCAGGCCGGGGGTTGGGATGAACACTGAAGCTTTCTTT.

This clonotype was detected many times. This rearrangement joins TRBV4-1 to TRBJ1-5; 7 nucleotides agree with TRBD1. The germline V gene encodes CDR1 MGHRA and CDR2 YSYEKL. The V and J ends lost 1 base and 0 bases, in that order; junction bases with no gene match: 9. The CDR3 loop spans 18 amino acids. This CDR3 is CASSQVVAGGGSNQPQHF. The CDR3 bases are TGCGCCAGCAGCCAAGTCGTGGCAGGGGGAGGTAGCAATCAGCCCCAGCATTTT.

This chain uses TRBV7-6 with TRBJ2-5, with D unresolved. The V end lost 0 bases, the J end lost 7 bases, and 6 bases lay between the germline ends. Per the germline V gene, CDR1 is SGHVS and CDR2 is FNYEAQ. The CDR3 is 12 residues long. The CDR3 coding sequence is TGTGCCAGCAGCTTAGCTGGGTGGACCCAGTACTTC. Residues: CASSLAGWTQYF.

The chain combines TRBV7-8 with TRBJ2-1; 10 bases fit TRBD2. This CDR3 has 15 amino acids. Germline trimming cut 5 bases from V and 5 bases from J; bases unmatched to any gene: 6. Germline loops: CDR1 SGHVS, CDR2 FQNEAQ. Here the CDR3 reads CASSATSGTDNEQFF. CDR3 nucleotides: TGTGCCAGCAGCGCCACTAGCGGGACCGACAATGAGCAGTTCTTC.

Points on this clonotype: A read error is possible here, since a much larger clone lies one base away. CDR3 sequence reads: CAWKGTGVLPLHF. The DNA for the CDR3 is TGTGCCTGGAAGGGGACAGGGGTTTTACCCCTCCACTTT. The chain links TRBV30 to TRBJ1-6; the match to TRBD1 covers 10 bases. CDR1 is GTSNPN, CDR2 SVGIG, per germline (reference sequence). The CDR3 runs to 13 residues. V shed 4 bases, J shed 12 bases, and the junction held 6 bases outside the gene matches.